This TCR beta chain was documented in a study of T cell changes during pregnancy in multiple sclerosis (dated by TCRdb to about 2019). Regarding the research as a whole: In women with multiple sclerosis, the researchers looked at how the T cell repertoire shifted as pregnancy progressed.

Details on this clone: The target of this receptor is not known. Within one base of it there is no much larger clone, and no base qualities were kept.

Libraries were made using the immunoSEQ multiplex PCR assay. This immuneACCESS table, as held by TCRdb, lists in-frame sequences with V and J called but not all clones. Of the missing ones, under half trace to an unresolved V gene in checked studies; the others have no known cause. Recorded for this sample are 84,000 or so clones; approximately 94% of them occurred a single time. About 2.3% of the sample is held by the ten biggest clonotypes. The V end loses 5 bases and the J end loses 8 bases, and a stretch of 10 bases separates them. The CDR3 sequence holds 13 residues, the cysteine and phenylalanine included. Only the CDR3 region is kept as DNA, spanning 39 bases read in frame from base 1. CDR1 SGHVS and CDR2 FQNEAQ were looked up in the germline V gene.

The TCR was taken from a female donor with multiple sclerosis, enrolled in a pregnancy study. Source: peripheral blood, taken in the third trimester of pregnancy. The rearranged chain carries TRBV7-8 and TRBJ1-6; the D gene is not confidently resolved. The DNA sequence is TGTGCCAGCAGCCAACTTGGTGATTCACCCCTCCACTTT. Translation gives CASSQLGDSPLHF.